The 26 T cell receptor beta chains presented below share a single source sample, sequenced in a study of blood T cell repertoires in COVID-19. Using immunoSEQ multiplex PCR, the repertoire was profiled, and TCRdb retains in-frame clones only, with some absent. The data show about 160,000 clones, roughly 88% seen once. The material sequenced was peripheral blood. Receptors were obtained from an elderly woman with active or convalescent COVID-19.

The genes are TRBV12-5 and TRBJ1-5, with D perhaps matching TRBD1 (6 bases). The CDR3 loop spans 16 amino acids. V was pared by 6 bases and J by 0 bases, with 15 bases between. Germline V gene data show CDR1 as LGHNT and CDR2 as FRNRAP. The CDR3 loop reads CASGPETGLSNQPQHF. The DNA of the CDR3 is TGTGCTAGTGGCCCCGAGACAGGACTTAGCAATCAGCCCCAGCATTTT.

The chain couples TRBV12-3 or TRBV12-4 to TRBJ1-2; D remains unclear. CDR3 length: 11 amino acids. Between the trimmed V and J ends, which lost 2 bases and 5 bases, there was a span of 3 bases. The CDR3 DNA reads TGTGCCAGCAGTTTACAGTATGGCTACACCTTC. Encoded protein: CASSLQYGYTF.

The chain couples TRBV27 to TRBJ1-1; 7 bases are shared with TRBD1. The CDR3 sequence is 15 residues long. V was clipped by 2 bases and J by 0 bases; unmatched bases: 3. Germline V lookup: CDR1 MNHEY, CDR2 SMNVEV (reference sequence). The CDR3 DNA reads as TGTGCCAGCAGTTTAGCCAGGGGGGTGAACACTGAAGCTTTCTTT. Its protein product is CASSLARGVNTEAFF.

The CDR3 DNA follows: TGCAGCGTTGCCGCCCAGGGTAACACTGAAGCTTTCTTT. This sequence encodes CSVAAQGNTEAFF. The chain links TRBV29-1 to TRBJ1-1; a possible D gene is TRBD1 (5 bases). Germline lookup yields CDR1 SQVTM and CDR2 ANQGSEA. This CDR3 comprises 13 residues. Trimming took 4 bases from V and 2 from J, leaving 11 bases between them.

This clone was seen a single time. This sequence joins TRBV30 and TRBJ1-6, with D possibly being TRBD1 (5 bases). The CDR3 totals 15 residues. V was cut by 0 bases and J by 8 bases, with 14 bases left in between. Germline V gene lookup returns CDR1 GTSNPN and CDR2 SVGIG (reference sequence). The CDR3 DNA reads TGTGCCTGGAGTGTACTTTCAGGGTACGATTCACCCCTCCACTTT. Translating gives CAWSVLSGYDSPLHF.

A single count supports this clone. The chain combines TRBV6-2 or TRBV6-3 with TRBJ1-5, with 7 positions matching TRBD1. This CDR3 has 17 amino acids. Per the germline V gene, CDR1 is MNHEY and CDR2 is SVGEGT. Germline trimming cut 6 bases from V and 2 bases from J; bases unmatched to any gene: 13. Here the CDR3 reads CASSRYATGSGNQPQHF. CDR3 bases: TGTGCCAGCAGCCGTTACGCGACAGGGTCGGGCAATCAGCCCCAGCATTTT.

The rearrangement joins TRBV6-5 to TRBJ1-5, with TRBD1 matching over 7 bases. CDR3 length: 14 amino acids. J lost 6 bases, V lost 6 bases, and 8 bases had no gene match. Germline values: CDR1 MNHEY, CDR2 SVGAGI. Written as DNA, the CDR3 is TGTGCCAGCAGCCCGACAGGGTCTCGTCAGCCCCAGCATTTT. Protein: CASSPTGSRQPQHF.

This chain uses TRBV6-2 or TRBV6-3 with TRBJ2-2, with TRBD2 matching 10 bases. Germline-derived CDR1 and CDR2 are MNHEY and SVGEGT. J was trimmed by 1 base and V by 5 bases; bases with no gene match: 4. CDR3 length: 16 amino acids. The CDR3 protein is CASSRLAGGNTGELFF. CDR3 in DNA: TGTGCCAGCAGTCGACTAGCGGGTGGGAACACCGGGGAGCTGTTTTTT.

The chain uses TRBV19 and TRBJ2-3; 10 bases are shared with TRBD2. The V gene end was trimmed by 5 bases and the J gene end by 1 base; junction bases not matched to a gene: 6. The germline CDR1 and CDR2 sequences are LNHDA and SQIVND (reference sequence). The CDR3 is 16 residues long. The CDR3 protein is CASSPRTSGRTDTQYF. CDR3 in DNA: TGTGCCAGTAGTCCGAGGACTAGCGGCCGCACAGATACGCAGTATTTT. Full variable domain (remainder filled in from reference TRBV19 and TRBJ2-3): DGGITQSPKYLFRKEGQNVTLSCEQNLNHDAMYWYRQDPGQGLRLIYYSQIVNDFQKGDIAEGYSVSREKKESFPLTVTSAQKNPTAFYLCASSPRTSGRTDTQYFGPGTRLTVL.

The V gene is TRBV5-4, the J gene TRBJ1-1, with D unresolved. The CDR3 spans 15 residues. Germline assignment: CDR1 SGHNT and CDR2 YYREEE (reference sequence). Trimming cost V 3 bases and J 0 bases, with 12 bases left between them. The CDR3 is CASSSMGLLNTEAFF. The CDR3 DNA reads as TGTGCCAGCAGCTCGATGGGCCTACTGAACACTGAAGCTTTCTTT.

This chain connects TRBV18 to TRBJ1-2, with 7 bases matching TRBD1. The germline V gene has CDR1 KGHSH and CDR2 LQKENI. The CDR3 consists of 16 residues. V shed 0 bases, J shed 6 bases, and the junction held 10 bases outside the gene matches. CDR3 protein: CASSPPVVTGRDGYTF. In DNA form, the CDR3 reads TGTGCCAGCTCACCACCGGTCGTGACAGGGCGAGATGGCTACACCTTC. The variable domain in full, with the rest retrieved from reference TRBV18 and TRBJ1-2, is NAGVMQNPRHLVRRRGQEARLRCSPMKGHSHVYWYRQLPEEGLKFMVYLQKENIIDESGMPKERFSAEFPKEGPSILRIQQVVRGDSAAYFCASSPPVVTGRDGYTFGSGTRLTVV.

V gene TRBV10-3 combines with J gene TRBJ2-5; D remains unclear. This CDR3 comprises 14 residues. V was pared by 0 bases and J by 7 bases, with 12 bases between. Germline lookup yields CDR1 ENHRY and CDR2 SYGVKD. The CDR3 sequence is CAISESNSRGTQYF. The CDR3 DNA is TGTGCCATCAGTGAGTCGAATTCCCGCGGGACCCAGTACTTC.

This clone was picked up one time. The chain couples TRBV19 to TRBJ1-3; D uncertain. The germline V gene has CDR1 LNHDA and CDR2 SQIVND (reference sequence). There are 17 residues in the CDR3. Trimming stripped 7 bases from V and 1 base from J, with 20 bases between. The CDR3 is CASTLAVPGRSGNTIYF. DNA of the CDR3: TGTGCCAGTACCCTAGCGGTACCCGGGAGGTCTGGAAACACCATATATTTT.

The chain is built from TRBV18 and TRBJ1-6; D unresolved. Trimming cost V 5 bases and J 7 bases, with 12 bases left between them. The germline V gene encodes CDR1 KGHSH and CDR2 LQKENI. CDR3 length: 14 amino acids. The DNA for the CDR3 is TGTGCCAGCTCAGCAACAGAGTCAAATTCACCCCTCCACTTT. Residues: CASSATESNSPLHF.

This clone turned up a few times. In DNA, the CDR3 is TGTGCCAGCAGCTCCAGACAGGGAGCTGAAGCTTTCTTT. Amino acids: CASSSRQGAEAFF. The chain has TRBV7-3 and TRBJ1-1; TRBD1 matches 7 bases. Trimming took 4 bases from V and 6 from J; bases not matched to a gene: 5. This CDR3 is built from 13 residues. CDR1 is SGHTA and CDR2 is FQGTGA in the germline V gene.

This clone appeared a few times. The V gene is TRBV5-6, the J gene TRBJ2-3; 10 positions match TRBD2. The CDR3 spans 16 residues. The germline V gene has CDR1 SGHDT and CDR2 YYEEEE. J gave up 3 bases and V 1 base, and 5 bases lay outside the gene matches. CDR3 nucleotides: TGTGCCAGCAGCTTGACTAGCGGGGTGAAGACAGATACGCAGTATTTT. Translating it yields CASSLTSGVKTDTQYF.

The CDR3 sequence: CASSLQAGSTEAFF. DNA for the CDR3: TGTGCCAGCAGTCTCCAGGCGGGGTCCACTGAAGCTTTCTTT. V is TRBV6-6 and J is TRBJ1-1; no firm D call. Trimming took off 5 bases at V and 4 bases at J, with 14 bases between the two ends. Germline CDR1 and CDR2: MNHNY and SVGAGI (reference sequence). The CDR3 covers 14 residues.

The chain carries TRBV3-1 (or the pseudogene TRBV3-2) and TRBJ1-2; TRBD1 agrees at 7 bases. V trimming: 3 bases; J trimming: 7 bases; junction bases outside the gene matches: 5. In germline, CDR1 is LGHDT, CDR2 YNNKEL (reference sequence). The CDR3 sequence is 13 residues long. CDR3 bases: TGTGCCAGCAGCCAGAGGACAGGAGTTGGCTACACCTTC. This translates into CASSQRTGVGYTF.

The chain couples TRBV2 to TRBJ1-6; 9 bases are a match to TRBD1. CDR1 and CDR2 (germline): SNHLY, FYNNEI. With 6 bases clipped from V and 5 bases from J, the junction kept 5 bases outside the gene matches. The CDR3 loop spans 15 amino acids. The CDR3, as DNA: TGTGCCAGCAGCCCAGGGACAGGGAATAATTCACCCCTCCACTTT. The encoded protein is CASSPGTGNNSPLHF.

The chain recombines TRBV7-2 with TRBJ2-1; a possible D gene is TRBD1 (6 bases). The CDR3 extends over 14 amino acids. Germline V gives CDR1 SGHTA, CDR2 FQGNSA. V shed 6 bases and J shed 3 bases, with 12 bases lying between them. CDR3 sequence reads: CASRPRGYYNEQFF. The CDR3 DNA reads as TGTGCCAGCAGGCCCAGGGGCTACTACAATGAGCAGTTCTTC.

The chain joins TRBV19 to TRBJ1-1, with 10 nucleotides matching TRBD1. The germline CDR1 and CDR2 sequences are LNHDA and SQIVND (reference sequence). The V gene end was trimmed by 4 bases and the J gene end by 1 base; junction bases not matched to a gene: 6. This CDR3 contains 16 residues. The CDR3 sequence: CASSTRDRGRNTEAFF. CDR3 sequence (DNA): TGTGCCAGTAGTACCCGGGACAGGGGTAGGAACACTGAAGCTTTCTTT.

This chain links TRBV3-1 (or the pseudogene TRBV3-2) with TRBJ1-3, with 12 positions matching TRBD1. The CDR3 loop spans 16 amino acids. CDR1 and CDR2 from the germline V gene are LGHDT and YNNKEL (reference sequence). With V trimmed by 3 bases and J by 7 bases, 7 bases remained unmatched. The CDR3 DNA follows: TGTGCCAGCAGCCAGACCGGGACAGGGGGCTGGAACACCATATATTTT. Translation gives CASSQTGTGGWNTIYF.

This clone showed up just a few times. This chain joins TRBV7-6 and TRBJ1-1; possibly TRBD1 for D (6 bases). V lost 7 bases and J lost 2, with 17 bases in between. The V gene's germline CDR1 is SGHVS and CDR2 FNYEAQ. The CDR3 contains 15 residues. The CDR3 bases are TGTGCCAGCACCAAAATTTTAGGGGGAAACACTGAAGCTTTCTTT. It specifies CASTKILGGNTEAFF.

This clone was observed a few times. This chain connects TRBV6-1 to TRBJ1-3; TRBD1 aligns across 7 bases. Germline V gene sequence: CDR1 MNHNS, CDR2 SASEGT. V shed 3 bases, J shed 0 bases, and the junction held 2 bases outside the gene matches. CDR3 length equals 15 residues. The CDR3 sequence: CASSEGQFSGNTIYF. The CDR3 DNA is TGTGCCAGCAGTGAGGGACAGTTCTCTGGAAACACCATATATTTT.

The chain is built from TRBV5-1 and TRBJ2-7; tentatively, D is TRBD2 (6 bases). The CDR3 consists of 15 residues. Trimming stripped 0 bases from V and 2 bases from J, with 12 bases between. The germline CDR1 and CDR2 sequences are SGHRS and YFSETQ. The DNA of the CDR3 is TGCGCCAGCAGCTTGGACCCAGGGAGGACCTACGAGCAGTACTTC. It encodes CASSLDPGRTYEQYF. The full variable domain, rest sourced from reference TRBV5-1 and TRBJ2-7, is KAGVTQTPRYLIKTRGQQVTLSCSPISGHRSVSWYQQTPGQGLQFLFEYFSETQRNKGNFPGRFSGRQFSNSRSEMNVSTLELGDSALYLCASSLDPGRTYEQYFGPGTRLTVT.

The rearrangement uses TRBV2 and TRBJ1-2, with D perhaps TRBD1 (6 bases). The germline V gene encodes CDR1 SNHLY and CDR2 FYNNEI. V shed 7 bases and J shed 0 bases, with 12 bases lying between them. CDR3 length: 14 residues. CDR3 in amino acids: CASTRGGTNYGYTF. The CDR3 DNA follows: TGTGCCAGCACCCGCGGGGGCACTAACTATGGCTACACCTTC.